Below are 27 T cell receptor beta chains sequenced from a single sample in a study of T cell changes during pregnancy in multiple sclerosis. Some clones are missing from TCRdb's copy, which holds only in-frame ones; the method was immunoSEQ multiplex PCR. The data show about 28,000 clones, under 95% seen once. The source material was CD8+ T cells from peripheral blood mononuclear cells, sampled before pregnancy. The receptor source for this set is a female donor with multiple sclerosis, enrolled in a pregnancy study.

By proportion, this clone is medium-sized. The J gene is TRBJ2-1, the V gene TRBV18; D is uncertain. V dropped 3 bases and J dropped 0 bases, with 6 bases sitting between them. Germline CDR1 is KGHSH and CDR2 is LQKENI. The CDR3 length is 14 residues. CDR3 loop: CASSPGSSYNEQFF. The CDR3 DNA is TGTGCCAGCTCACCTGGCAGCTCCTACAATGAGCAGTTCTTC.

Ten or more counts support this clone. J is TRBJ2-7 and V is TRBV27; tentative D call: TRBD2 (6 bases). The V gene's germline CDR1 is MNHEY and CDR2 SMNVEV (reference sequence). V lost 5 bases and J 2 bases, leaving 13 bases between the germline ends. The CDR3 totals 14 residues. CDR3 in DNA: TGTGCCAGCAGTGCGCGGGACTCAACCTACGAGCAGTACTTC. Its translation: CASSARDSTYEQYF.

The J gene is TRBJ2-6, the V gene TRBV15, with D maybe TRBD1 (5 bases). The CDR3 spans 16 residues. Trimming took off 6 bases at V and 0 bases at J, with 12 bases between the two ends. Germline lookup yields CDR1 LNHNV and CDR2 YYDKDF (reference sequence). CDR3 residues: CATRLPQGSGANVLTF. In DNA, the CDR3 is TGTGCCACCAGATTACCCCAGGGCTCTGGGGCCAACGTCCTGACTTTC.

This chain joins TRBV5-6 and TRBJ2-5, with TRBD2 matching over 13 bases. Losses at the gene ends were 3 bases for V and 5 bases for J; bases not matched to a gene: 7. This CDR3 comprises 16 residues. The germline gives CDR1 SGHDT, CDR2 YYEEEE. This chain's CDR3 is CASSSWTSGSLETQYF. The CDR3 DNA reads as TGTGCCAGCAGCTCCTGGACTAGCGGGAGTTTGGAGACCCAGTACTTC.

The V and J genes are TRBV4-3 and TRBJ2-7, with a tentative D call TRBD2 (6 bases). Trimming removed 0 bases from V and 4 bases from J, with 13 bases in between. Germline CDR1 LGHNA, CDR2 YSLEER. The CDR3 covers 15 residues. In DNA form, the CDR3 reads TGCGCCAGCAGCCAAGATCCGGGTAGCGGTTACGAGCAGTACTTC. The encoded protein is CASSQDPGSGYEQYF.

The V call is TRBV7-9, the J call TRBJ1-6; 8 bases are shared with TRBD1. This CDR3 is built from 14 residues. Trimming took 2 bases from V and 10 from J; bases not matched to a gene: 4. Germline V gene data show CDR1 as SEHNR and CDR2 as FQNEAQ (reference sequence). The CDR3 bases are TGTGCCAGCAGCTTACAGGGGGCCCAGTCACCCCTCCACTTT. It specifies CASSLQGAQSPLHF.

J is TRBJ2-3 and V is TRBV7-3, with 9 bases fitting TRBD2. This CDR3 region has 15 residues. J was trimmed by 5 bases and V by 8 bases; bases with no gene match: 11. Germline CDR1 is SGHTA and CDR2 is FQGTGA. The CDR3 is CASPLRTSVGDTQYF. The CDR3 DNA reads as TGTGCCAGCCCCCTGAGGACTAGCGTAGGAGATACGCAGTATTTT.

The gene calls are TRBV7-9 and TRBJ2-3, with a weak D call TRBD2 (5 bases). This CDR3 contains 14 residues. Trimming cost V 5 bases and J 8 bases, with 17 bases left between them. Germline CDR1 and CDR2: SEHNR and FQNEAQ (reference sequence). CDR3: CASSPTDSSATQYF. CDR3 nucleotides: TGTGCCAGCAGCCCTACGGACTCCTCGGCTACGCAGTATTTT. Complete variable domain (other parts from reference TRBV7-9 and TRBJ2-3): DTGVSQNPRHKITKRGQNVTFRCDPISEHNRLYWYRQTLGQGPEFLTYFQNEAQLEKSRLLSDRFSAERPKGSFSTLEIQRTEQGDSAMYLCASSPTDSSATQYFGPGTRLTVL.

The CDR3 DNA reads as TGTGCCAGGGGGGACAGGGCCTGGGATCAGCCCCAGCATTTT. Its translation is CARGDRAWDQPQHF. The chain is built from TRBV21-1 and TRBJ1-5; the D call of TRBD1 is as the table states it, not checked on the DNA. TRBV21-1 is designated a pseudogene. The CDR3 is 14 residues long.

The chain is built from TRBV28 and TRBJ2-1; 12 bases line up with TRBD2. CDR3 length: 14 amino acids. V gave up 6 bases and J gave up 4 bases; unmatched junction bases: 1. Looked up from germline, CDR1 is MDHEN and CDR2 is SYDVKM. The CDR3: CASRGTSGYNEQFF. CDR3 bases: TGTGCCAGCAGGGGGACTAGCGGGTACAATGAGCAGTTCTTC.

The chain recombines TRBV7-9 with TRBJ2-5, with D possibly matching TRBD1 (6 bases). The last part of the DNA fits TRBJ2-7 better; the J call may be wrong. The CDR3 is 14 residues long. CDR1 SEHNR and CDR2 FQNEAQ come from the germline V gene (reference sequence). In DNA form, the CDR3 reads TGTGCCAGCACCCACAGGGACCATACCTACGAGCAGTACTTC. As protein: CASTHRDHTYEQYF.

The chain employs TRBV7-9 and TRBJ2-7; D remains unclear. Germline CDR1 and CDR2: SEHNR and FQNEAQ (reference sequence). V shed 5 bases and J shed 7 bases, with 12 bases lying between them. There are 12 residues in the CDR3. CDR3 sequence: CASSPSQREQYF. CDR3 nucleotides: TGTGCCAGCAGCCCTTCCCAGAGGGAGCAGTACTTC.

The chain couples TRBV11-2 to TRBJ2-7, with 7 bases lining up with TRBD2. The CDR3 loop spans 15 amino acids. V shed 1 base and J 5 bases; nucleotides not matched to a gene: 8. CDR1 is SGHAT and CDR2 is FQNNGV in the germline V gene. The CDR3 is CASSLGAGVGDEQYF. Here the CDR3 DNA reads TGTGCCAGCAGCTTAGGGGCGGGAGTCGGCGACGAGCAGTACTTC.

This rearrangement joins TRBV7-9 to TRBJ2-5, with unresolved D. Trimming stripped 5 bases from V and 1 base from J, with 8 bases between. The CDR3 is made up of 13 amino acids. Germline V gives CDR1 SEHNR, CDR2 FQNEAQ (reference sequence). CDR3 sequence (DNA): TGTGCCAGCAGCCAACAGATCCAAGAGACCCAGTACTTC. Amino acid sequence: CASSQQIQETQYF.

The chain recombines TRBV1 with TRBJ2-5; the D segment call TRBD2 is taken from the table without a DNA check. TRBV1 is tagged as a pseudogene. CDR3 length: 18 amino acids. CDR3 bases: TGCACCAGCAGCCAAGATGGTCTAGCGGGAGAAGGGGCAGAGACCCAGTACTTC. Its translation is CTSSQDGLAGEGAETQYF.

V usage is TRBV5-8 and J usage is TRBJ2-7; 7 positions agree with TRBD2. The germline gives CDR1 SGHTS, CDR2 YDEGEE. This CDR3 is built from 14 residues. The junction had 8 bases not matched to a gene; V was cut back by 3 bases and J by 5 bases. The chain's CDR3 is CASSWWSRGDEQYF. The DNA of the CDR3 is TGTGCCAGCAGCTGGTGGAGTCGGGGGGACGAGCAGTACTTC. The full variable domain, its missing parts supplied by reference TRBV5-8 and TRBJ2-7, is EAGVTQSPTHLIKTRGQQATLRCSPISGHTSVYWYQQALGLGLQFLLWYDEGEERNRGNFPPRFSGRQFPNYSSELNVNALELEDSALYLCASSWWSRGDEQYFGPGTRLTVT.

This clone has just one count. This chain uses TRBV5-4 with TRBJ2-7; 9 bases are shared with TRBD2. CDR3 length: 17 residues. V lost 0 bases and J lost 3; bases outside the gene matches: 10. Germline V gives CDR1 SGHNT, CDR2 YYREEE (reference sequence). The CDR3 DNA is TGTGCCAGCAGCTTGGACGGCGGGGCTAGCGGGATCTACGAGCAGTACTTC. Translation: CASSLDGGASGIYEQYF.

CDR3: CASSPSLGTSGFYEQYF. CDR3 bases: TGTGCCAGCAGCCCCAGTCTCGGGACTAGCGGATTCTACGAGCAGTACTTC. The V and J genes are TRBV11-2 and TRBJ2-7; 11 bases are a match to TRBD2. This CDR3 comprises 17 residues. Per germline, CDR1 SGHAT and CDR2 FQNNGV. V was clipped by 5 bases and J by 3 bases; unmatched bases: 12.

The V call is TRBV11-2, the J call TRBJ2-7; 7 nucleotides line up with TRBD2. Germline CDR1 SGHAT, CDR2 FQNNGV. V lost 1 base to trimming and J lost 0 bases; unmatched junction nucleotides: 9. The CDR3 contains 17 residues. The CDR3 loop is CASSLGWDYVSSYEQYF. CDR3 DNA: TGTGCCAGCAGCTTAGGGTGGGACTACGTAAGCTCCTACGAGCAGTACTTC.

The gene calls are TRBV29-1 and TRBJ2-7; TRBD1 matches 7 bases. Unmatched junction bases numbered 17, after V lost 4 bases and J lost 5 bases. CDR1 SQVTM and CDR2 ANQGSEA come from the germline V gene. This CDR3 region has 16 residues. DNA for the CDR3: TGCAGCGTTGGAGGGGGCGCTAAGTTCGGTTCGAACGAGCAGTACTTC. Its protein is CSVGGGAKFGSNEQYF.

The table lists this clone with many counts. This chain connects TRBV4-2 to TRBJ2-7; 11 bases align to TRBD1. The CDR3 has 16 residues. Germline lookup yields CDR1 LGHNA and CDR2 YNFKEQ. J was trimmed by 3 bases and V by 0 bases; bases with no gene match: 4. The CDR3 protein is CASSQDGTGGSYEQYF. In nucleotides, the CDR3 is TGTGCCAGCAGCCAAGATGGGACAGGGGGAAGCTACGAGCAGTACTTC.

The rearrangement uses TRBV2 and TRBJ2-1; D might be TRBD1 (6 bases). Per germline, CDR1 SNHLY and CDR2 FYNNEI. Trimming took off 7 bases at V and 6 bases at J, with 16 bases between the two ends. The CDR3 loop spans 14 amino acids. CDR3 in amino acids: CASNGQRKVNEQFF. Written as DNA, the CDR3 is TGTGCCAGCAATGGACAGCGAAAGGTCAATGAGCAGTTCTTC.

The V call is TRBV28, the J call TRBJ2-3; TRBD2 agrees at 8 bases. The CDR3 has 16 residues. V shed 1 base, J shed 2 bases, and the junction held 5 bases outside the gene matches. CDR1 and CDR2 from the germline V gene are MDHEN and SYDVKM. This CDR3 is CASSLLLAGITDTQYF. The CDR3 nucleotides are TGTGCCAGCAGTTTATTGTTAGCGGGAATCACAGATACGCAGTATTTT. The full variable domain, rest sourced from reference TRBV28 and TRBJ2-3, is DVKVTQSSRYLVKRTGEKVFLECVQDMDHENMFWYRQDPGLGLRLIYFSYDVKMKEKGDIPEGYSVSREKKERFSLILESASTNQTSMYLCASSLLLAGITDTQYFGPGTRLTVL.

In its sample, this clone was seen once. The rearrangement uses TRBV29-1 and TRBJ2-5; a possible D gene is TRBD2 (5 bases). Germline V gene data show CDR1 as SQVTM and CDR2 as ANQGSEA. This CDR3 is built from 13 residues. The V end was cut by 0 bases, the J end by 7 bases, with 12 bases between. In DNA form, the CDR3 reads TGCAGCGTTGAAGACCTAATCGAGGGGACCCAGTACTTC. The encoded protein is CSVEDLIEGTQYF.

As concerns this clone: The junction differs from germline at one of its ends, possibly a read error. The genes are TRBV6-5 and TRBJ2-7, with a tentative D call TRBD1 (5 bases). The CDR3 loop spans 13 amino acids. From germline, CDR1 is MNHEY and CDR2 SVGAGI. CDR3 sequence (DNA): TGTGCCAACAGTTCGACAGCTACCTACGAGCAGTACTTC. Its protein product is CANSSTATYEQYF.

The chain uses TRBV19 and TRBJ2-1; 7 bases align to TRBD2. The CDR3 spans 14 residues. With 2 bases clipped from V and 10 bases from J, the junction kept 8 bases outside the gene matches. Germline V gene sequence: CDR1 LNHDA, CDR2 SQIVND (reference sequence). This CDR3 is CASSIYGGSEEQFF. The CDR3 coding sequence is TGTGCCAGTAGTATATATGGCGGGAGCGAAGAGCAGTTCTTC.

This chain uses TRBV5-1 with TRBJ2-1; 9 bases agree with TRBD2. The CDR3 has 15 residues. Germline V gene lookup returns CDR1 SGHRS and CDR2 YFSETQ. Losses at the gene ends were 2 bases for V and 5 bases for J; bases not matched to a gene: 5. CDR3 region: CASSFEVAGDNEQFF. Written as DNA, the CDR3 is TGCGCCAGCAGCTTTGAGGTAGCGGGAGACAATGAGCAGTTCTTC. Together with reference TRBV5-1 and TRBJ2-1, the CDR3 gives the full variable domain: KAGVTQTPRYLIKTRGQQVTLSCSPISGHRSVSWYQQTPGQGLQFLFEYFSETQRNKGNFPGRFSGRQFSNSRSEMNVSTLELGDSALYLCASSFEVAGDNEQFFGPGTRLTVL.